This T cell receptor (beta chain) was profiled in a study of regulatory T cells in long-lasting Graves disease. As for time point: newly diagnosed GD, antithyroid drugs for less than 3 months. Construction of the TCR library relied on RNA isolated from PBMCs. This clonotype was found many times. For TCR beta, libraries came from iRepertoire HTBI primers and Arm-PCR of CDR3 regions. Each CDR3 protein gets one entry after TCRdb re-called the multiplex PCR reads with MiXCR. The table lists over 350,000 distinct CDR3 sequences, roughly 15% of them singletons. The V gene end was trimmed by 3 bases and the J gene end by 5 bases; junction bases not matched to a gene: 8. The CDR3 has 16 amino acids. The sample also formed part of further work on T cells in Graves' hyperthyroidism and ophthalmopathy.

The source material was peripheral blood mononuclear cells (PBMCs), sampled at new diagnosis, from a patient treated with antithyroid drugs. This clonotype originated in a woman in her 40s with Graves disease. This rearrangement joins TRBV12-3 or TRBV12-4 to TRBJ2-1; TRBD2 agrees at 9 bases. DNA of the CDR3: TGTGCCAGCAGTTTTGGGGCGGGAGGGCCGCACAATGAGCAGTTCTTC. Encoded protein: CASSFGAGGPHNEQFF.